One and the same sample provided the 2 T cell receptor beta chains below, sequenced in a study of cytomegalovirus exposure and HLA in healthy donors. Amplification used 60 Vbeta primers and 13 Jbeta primers. The table came from immunoSEQ multiplex PCR; TCRdb's copy has only in-frame clones and leaves some out. The sample lists 120,000 or so clones; approximately 70% were seen once. Sequenced: PBMCs. The receptors here all came from a man aged 18 to 30 in good health and CMV-seronegative.

This rearrangement joins TRBV2 to TRBJ1-5; D not certain. The CDR3 runs to 14 residues. V dropped 8 bases and J dropped 0 bases, with 11 bases sitting between them. Germline V gene lookup returns CDR1 SNHLY and CDR2 FYNNEI. CDR3 loop: CASRGSHSNQPQHF. The CDR3 DNA reads as TGTGCCAGCCGTGGGTCACATAGCAATCAGCCCCAGCATTTT.

The V gene is TRBV6-1, the J gene TRBJ2-1; D is possibly TRBD1 (5 bases). CDR1 and CDR2 (germline): MNHNS, SASEGT. The V end lost 7 bases, the J end lost 5 bases, and 18 bases lay between the germline ends. This CDR3 contains 15 residues. The CDR3: CASNLRVTGDNEQFF. CDR3 in DNA: TGTGCCAGCAACCTCAGGGTGACGGGCGACAATGAGCAGTTCTTC.